The present TCR beta chain was sequenced within a study of shared clonotypes between healthy human individuals (dated by TCRdb to 2018 to 2021). As for the study more broadly: The cohort included three men and two women between 18 and 49 years of age. For each donor, CD4 naive and CD4 memory were each run on three plates, CD8 naive on two plates, and CD8 memory on one plate. Blood TCR repertoires of roughly 5 healthy adults were deeply sequenced to estimate repertoire size and the extent of clonotype sharing between individuals. Libraries were prepared and TCR repertoires were sequenced by different laboratories using diverse techniques, in order to increase sequencing depth and limit assay-specific biases. Between about 0.8 and 8.9 billion PBMCs per donor were obtained by leukapheresis. General study outcomes and caveats: Naive subsets generally had larger estimated clonotype richness than memory subsets. When several donors were compared, the shared fraction of clonotypes was around 5% for naive CD4, over 3% for naive CD8, more than 2% for memory CD4, and 0.35% to 0.4% for memory CD8. Compared with non-shared clonotypes, clonotypes shared by all four sorted-subset donors had higher generation probabilities. Rarefaction of sorted-subset datasets indicated incomplete sequencing despite the large sequencing depth. Sampling was restricted to blood, and TCR repertoires in tissue are likely to differ from TCR repertoires in blood. Pairwise subsampling led to the expectation that sequencing depth would affect the degree of clonotype sharing among donors. Because the study included only a small number of donors, the genetic and exposure-history diversity represented was limited.

This clone has only one observation. The target of this receptor is not known. Base qualities were left out, and no much larger clone turns up one base away. Using the deep immunoSEQ assay, TCR CDR3 regions were amplified from genomic DNA by multiplex PCR. Extracted genomic DNA from each cell subset was spread evenly across all wells of several immunoSEQ 96-well plates, with each plate serving as a replicate. Each replicate PCR for sorted subsets received about 210 ng genomic DNA, equal to about 30,000 T cell genomes. The purified libraries were quantified using a Qubit 3.0 fluorometer, sized with a Bioanalyzer 2100, and then quantified again using the KAPA Library Quantification kit. Every immunoSEQ 96-well plate was sequenced on a separate single-read 150-cycle Illumina NextSeq 550 flow cell. The paper's processing steps were these. Because the immunoSEQ output held only junctional sequences and lacked quality scores, the filtering could not match the filtering applied to full-length reads. To assign V/J genes and CDR3, sequences were annotated against IMGT germline references using PyIR, a Python wrapper for IgBLAST v1.9. Reads with weak V/J assignments (E-value above 1e-6), missing CDR3, stop codons, out-of-frame junctions, or ambiguous translated residues were removed. A V3J clonotype was defined by an identical inferred V gene, J gene, and CDR3 amino acid sequence. The percentage overlap between two repertoires was calculated by dividing the number of shared unique clonotypes by the size of the smaller repertoire. Repertoire richness was assessed with RTK rarefaction, the Chao1 estimator, and Recon v2.1 estimates of unobserved clonotypes. OLGA was used to compute generation probabilities for all TCRbeta clonotypes that the gDNA method yielded from several donors. TCRdb obtained this table from immuneACCESS and retained in-frame rearrangements with V and J assigned. These tables miss some clones; where compared with another copy, unresolved V genes account for less than half of the shortfall, and the remainder is unexplained. D and trimming were read from the DNA, whereas the V and J calls and clone size are those reported in that table. The sample table holds 2 million to 2.5 million clones, of which about nine tenths were seen once. Of the sample, around 0.4% is held by the ten largest clones.

The CDR3 numbers 15 residues from cysteine through phenylalanine. The retained sequence is limited to the CDR3, 45 bases, with the frame set at the first base. V is pared back by 5 bases and J by 0 bases, with 11 bases lying between the germline termini. CDR1 and CDR2, looked up from the germline V gene (reference sequence), are MNHEY and SMNVEV. The donors were healthy, HIV-negative adults with no recently reported acute infections or vaccinations. All donors were Caucasian adults living in Nashville, Tennessee, USA. Magnetic negative selection was used to enrich CD4+ T cells, after which naive cells were positively selected on CD45RA and the negative fraction became the memory subset. Blood was collected by leukapheresis, and PBMCs were isolated by Ficoll-Histopaque density gradient centrifugation and then cryopreserved in liquid nitrogen vapor phase. Analytical flow cytometry was used to check the purity and quantity of each magnetically sorted T cell population. Genomic DNA was isolated from every sorted fraction and measured by UV absorbance on a Nanodrop 2000c.

The specimen sequenced was naive CD4+ T cells from PBMCs. The sample's cell subset or site label, decoded: CD45RA+ positively selected. Recombination joined TRBV27 with TRBJ1-3; there is no confident call for the D gene. The TCR comes from a man aged 18-30 years in good health. Some clones in this sample may be carry-over from other donors' samples. The nucleotide sequence is given as TGTGCCAGCAGTCCCGGTAGAGCCTCTGGAAACACCATATATTTT. Its protein product is CASSPGRASGNTIYF.